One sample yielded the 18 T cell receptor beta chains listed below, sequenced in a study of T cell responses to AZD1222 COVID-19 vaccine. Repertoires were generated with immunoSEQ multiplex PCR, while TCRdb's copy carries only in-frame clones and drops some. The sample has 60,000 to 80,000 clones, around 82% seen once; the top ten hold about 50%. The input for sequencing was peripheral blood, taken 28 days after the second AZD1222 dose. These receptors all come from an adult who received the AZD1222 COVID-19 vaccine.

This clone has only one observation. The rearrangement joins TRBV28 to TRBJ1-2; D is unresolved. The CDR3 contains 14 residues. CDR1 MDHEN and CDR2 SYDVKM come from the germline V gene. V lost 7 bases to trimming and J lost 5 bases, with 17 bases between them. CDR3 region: CASTVTAGRYGYTF. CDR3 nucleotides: TGTGCCAGCACCGTTACGGCAGGCCGGTATGGCTACACCTTC.

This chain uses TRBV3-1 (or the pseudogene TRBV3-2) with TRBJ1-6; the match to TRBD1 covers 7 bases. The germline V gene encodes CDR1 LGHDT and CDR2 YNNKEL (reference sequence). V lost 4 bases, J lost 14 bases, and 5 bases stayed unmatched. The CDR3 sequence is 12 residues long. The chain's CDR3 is CASSLTGLALHF. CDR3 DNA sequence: TGTGCCAGCAGCCTGACAGGGTTGGCCCTCCACTTT.

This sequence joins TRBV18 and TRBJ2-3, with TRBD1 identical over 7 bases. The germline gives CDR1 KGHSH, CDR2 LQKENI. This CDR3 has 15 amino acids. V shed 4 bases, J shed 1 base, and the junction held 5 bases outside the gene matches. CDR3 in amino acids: CASSLGTDRTDTQYF. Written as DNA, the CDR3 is TGTGCCAGCTCACTAGGGACAGATCGCACAGATACGCAGTATTTT.

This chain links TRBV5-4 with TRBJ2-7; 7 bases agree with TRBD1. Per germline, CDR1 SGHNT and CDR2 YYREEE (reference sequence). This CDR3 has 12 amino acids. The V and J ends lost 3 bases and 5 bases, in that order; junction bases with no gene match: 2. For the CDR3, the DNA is TGTGCCAGCAGCTGGGACAGCAACGAGCAGTACTTC. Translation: CASSWDSNEQYF.

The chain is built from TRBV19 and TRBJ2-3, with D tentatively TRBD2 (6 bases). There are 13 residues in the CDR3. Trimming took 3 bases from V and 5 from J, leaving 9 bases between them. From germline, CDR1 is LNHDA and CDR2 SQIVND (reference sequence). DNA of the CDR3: TGTGCCAGTAGTATGGGCGGGGTAGATACGCAGTATTTT. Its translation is CASSMGGVDTQYF.

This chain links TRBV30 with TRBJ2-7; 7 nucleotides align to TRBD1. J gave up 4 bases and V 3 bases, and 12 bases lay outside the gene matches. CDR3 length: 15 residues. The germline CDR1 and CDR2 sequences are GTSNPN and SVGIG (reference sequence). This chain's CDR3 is CAWSRGTGVGYEQYF. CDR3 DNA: TGTGCCTGGAGCAGGGGAACAGGGGTCGGGTACGAGCAGTACTTC.

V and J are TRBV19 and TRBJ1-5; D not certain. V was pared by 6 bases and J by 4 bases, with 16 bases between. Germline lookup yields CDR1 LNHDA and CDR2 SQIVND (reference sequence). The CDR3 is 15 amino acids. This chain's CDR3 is CASSLLLGENQPQHF. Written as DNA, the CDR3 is TGTGCCAGTAGCCTTCTTTTAGGAGAGAATCAGCCCCAGCATTTT.

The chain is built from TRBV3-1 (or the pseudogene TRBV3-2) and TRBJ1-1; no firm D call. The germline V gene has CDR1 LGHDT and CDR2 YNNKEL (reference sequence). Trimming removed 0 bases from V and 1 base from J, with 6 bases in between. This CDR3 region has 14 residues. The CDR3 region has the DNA TGTGCCAGCAGCCAAGATGGTTGGAACACTGAAGCTTTCTTT. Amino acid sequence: CASSQDGWNTEAFF.

The CDR3 loop reads CASSLRGRPHEQYF. The CDR3 coding sequence is TGTGCCAGCAGCCTTAGGGGCAGGCCTCACGAGCAGTACTTC. The chain uses TRBV3-1 (or the pseudogene TRBV3-2) and TRBJ2-7, with D maybe TRBD1 (5 bases). The CDR3 is made up of 14 amino acids. The germline V and J ends were trimmed by 4 bases and 5 bases, with 15 bases remaining between them. Germline V gene lookup returns CDR1 LGHDT and CDR2 YNNKEL (reference sequence).

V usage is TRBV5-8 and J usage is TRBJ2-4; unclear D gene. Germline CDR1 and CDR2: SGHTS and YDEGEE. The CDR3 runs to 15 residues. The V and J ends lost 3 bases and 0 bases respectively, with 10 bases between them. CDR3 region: CASSYFPVAKNIQYF. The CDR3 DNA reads TGTGCCAGCAGCTACTTCCCGGTAGCCAAAAACATTCAGTACTTC.

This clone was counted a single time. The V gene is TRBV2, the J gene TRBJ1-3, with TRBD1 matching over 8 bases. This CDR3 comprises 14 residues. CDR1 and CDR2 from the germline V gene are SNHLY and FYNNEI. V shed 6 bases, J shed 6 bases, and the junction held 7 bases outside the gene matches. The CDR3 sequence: CASRPETGENTIYF. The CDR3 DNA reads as TGTGCCAGCAGGCCCGAGACAGGGGAAAACACCATATATTTT. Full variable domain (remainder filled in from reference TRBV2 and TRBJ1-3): EPEVTQTPSHQVTQMGQEVILRCVPISNHLYFYWYRQILGQKVEFLVSFYNNEISEKSEIFDDQFSVERPDGSNFTLKIRSTKLEDSAMYFCASRPETGENTIYFGEGSWLTVV.

CDR3 loop: CASGGEGLSGYTF. The CDR3 DNA reads as TGTGCCAGCGGGGGTGAGGGGCTTAGTGGCTACACCTTC. The rearrangement links TRBV6-5 to TRBJ1-2; tentatively, D is TRBD1 (5 bases). CDR3 length: 13 residues. Germline loops: CDR1 MNHEY, CDR2 SVGAGI. The ends were cut back, 8 bases at V and 7 bases at J, with 17 bases in the middle.

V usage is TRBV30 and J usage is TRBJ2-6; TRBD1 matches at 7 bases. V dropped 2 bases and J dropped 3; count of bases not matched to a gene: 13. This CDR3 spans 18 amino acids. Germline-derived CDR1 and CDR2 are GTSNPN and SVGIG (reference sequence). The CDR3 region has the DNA TGTGCCTGGAGTATAGCCCGACAGGGCTGGAGTGGGGCCAACGTCCTGACTTTC. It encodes CAWSIARQGWSGANVLTF.

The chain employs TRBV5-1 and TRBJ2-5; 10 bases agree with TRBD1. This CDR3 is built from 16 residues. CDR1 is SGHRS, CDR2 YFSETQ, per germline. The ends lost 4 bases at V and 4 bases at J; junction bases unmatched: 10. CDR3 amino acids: CASSKNGQGERETQYF. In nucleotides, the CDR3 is TGCGCCAGCAGCAAGAACGGACAGGGGGAGCGAGAGACCCAGTACTTC.

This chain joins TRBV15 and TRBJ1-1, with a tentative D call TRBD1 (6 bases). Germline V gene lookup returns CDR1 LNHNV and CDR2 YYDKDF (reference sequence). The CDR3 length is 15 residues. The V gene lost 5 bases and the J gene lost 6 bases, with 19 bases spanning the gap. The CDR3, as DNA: TGTGCCACCAGCGGAAACAGACCCGGGGGCGCTGAAGCTTTCTTT. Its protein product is CATSGNRPGGAEAFF.

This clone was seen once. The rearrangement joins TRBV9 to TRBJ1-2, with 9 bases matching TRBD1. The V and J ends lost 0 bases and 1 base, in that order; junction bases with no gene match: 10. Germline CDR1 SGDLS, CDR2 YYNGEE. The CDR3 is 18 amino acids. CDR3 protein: CASSVDRDRGIGNYGYTF. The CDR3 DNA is TGTGCCAGCAGCGTAGATCGAGACAGGGGGATTGGTAACTATGGCTACACCTTC.

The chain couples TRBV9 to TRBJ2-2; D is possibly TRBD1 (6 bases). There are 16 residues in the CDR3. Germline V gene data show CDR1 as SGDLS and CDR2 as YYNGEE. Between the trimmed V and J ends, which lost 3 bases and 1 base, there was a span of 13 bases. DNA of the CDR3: TGTGCCAGCAGCGACCCTCAGACAGGGAACACCGGGGAGCTGTTTTTT. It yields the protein CASSDPQTGNTGELFF.

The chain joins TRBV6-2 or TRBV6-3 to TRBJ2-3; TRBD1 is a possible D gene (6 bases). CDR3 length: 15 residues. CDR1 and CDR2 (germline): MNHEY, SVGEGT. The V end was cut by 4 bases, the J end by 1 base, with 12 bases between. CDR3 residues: CASSFGQLGTDTQYF. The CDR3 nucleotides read TGTGCCAGCAGTTTCGGACAGCTAGGCACAGATACGCAGTATTTT.